These 5 T cell receptor beta chains came from one sample sequenced in a study of T cells expressing NK-cell markers. From the 5' RACE reads, TCRdb lists one entry per CDR3 protein and no DNA. The listing records some 500,000 distinct CDR3 sequences. The source material was blood T cells: a sorted CD56 or NKG2C T cell subset, CD4+ or CD8+ T cells, or bulk PBMC T cells (not recorded which). The receptors here all came from a woman between 45 and 60 years old in good health.

V and J are TRBV20-1 and TRBJ1-2; checking the TCRdb D call of TRBD1 is not possible without DNA. From germline, CDR1 is DFQATT and CDR2 SNEGSKA (reference sequence). The CDR3 has 13 residues. The chain's CDR3 is CSASKEGDYGYTF.

V usage is TRBV9 and J usage is TRBJ2-4; without DNA, the TCRdb call of TRBD2 cannot be checked. Per germline, CDR1 SGDLS and CDR2 YYNGEE. The length of the CDR3 is 14 residues. The CDR3 sequence is CASSRGTSTNIQYF.

The CDR3 loop is CASSPTPLRFYNEQFF. This chain joins TRBV12-3 or TRBV12-4 and TRBJ2-1; TCRdb indicates TRBD1, and absent DNA this call remains unverified. The CDR3 runs to 16 residues.

J is TRBJ1-5 and V is TRBV12-3 or TRBV12-4; there is no DNA to check the TCRdb D call of TRBD1. The CDR3 length is 14 residues. The CDR3 protein is CASSLQGSNQPQHF.

The chain carries TRBV20-1 and TRBJ2-1. Germline loops: CDR1 DFQATT, CDR2 SNEGSKA (reference sequence). The CDR3 length is 16 residues. The CDR3 reads CSARDFSGAAYNEQFF.